What follows is one TCR beta chain and its context. The V gene's germline CDR1 is LNHDA and CDR2 SQIVND (reference sequence). V dropped 3 bases and J dropped 3 bases, with 17 bases sitting between them. The CDR3 has 16 residues. The record originates from a study of blood T cell repertoires in COVID-19. Whole-study context: Collection of acute and convalescent COVID-19 samples took place in the United States, Italy and Spain. From T cells, B-cell-depleted T cells, or PBMCs came the material, which was cDNA or gDNA.

Authors' analysis steps: Amplification of reference gene primers provided the estimated nucleated cell counts. The repertoire was sequenced with immunoSEQ multiplex PCR; TCRdb's copy has only in-frame clones and lacks some. The V and J calls and clone size come from that table; D and trimming were worked out from the DNA. The sample lists 250,000 to 350,000 clones; approximately 88% were seen once. This sequence was found in a woman aged 45-65 years with active or convalescent COVID-19. The gene calls are TRBV19 and TRBJ1-1; tentative D call: TRBD1 (5 bases). Specimen: peripheral blood. For the CDR3, the DNA is TGTGCCAGTAGTATCGGGGCGGGGCTTCAGGACACTGAAGCTTTCTTT. Its protein is CASSIGAGLQDTEAFF. Combining the CDR3 with reference TRBV19 and TRBJ1-1 gives the whole variable domain DGGITQSPKYLFRKEGQNVTLSCEQNLNHDAMYWYRQDPGQGLRLIYYSQIVNDFQKGDIAEGYSVSREKKESFPLTVTSAQKNPTAFYLCASSIGAGLQDTEAFFGQGTRLTVV.